This TCR beta chain was documented in a study of blood T cell repertoires in COVID-19. Study at large: The United States, Italy and Spain were the sources of the acute and convalescent COVID-19 samples. The cDNA or gDNA used as material had been derived from T cells, B-cell-depleted T cells, or PBMCs.

The CDR3 length is 13 residues. Germline loops: CDR1 SNHLY, CDR2 FYNNEI. The V gene end was trimmed by 9 bases and the J gene end by 8 bases; junction bases not matched to a gene: 8. Under the authors' procedure: Amplification of reference gene primers provided the estimated nucleated cell counts. Repertoires were generated with immunoSEQ multiplex PCR, while TCRdb's copy carries only in-frame clones and drops some. V and J calls and clone size are copied from that table; D and trimming were computed from the DNA. The table shows some 200,000 clones, with about 90% occurring only once. Sequenced sample: peripheral blood. The receptor comes from a man between 35 and 55 years old with active or convalescent COVID-19. The chain recombines TRBV2 with TRBJ1-4; 8 bases are shared with TRBD1. The CDR3 protein is CASLRGLREKLFF. CDR3 sequence (DNA): TGTGCCAGTCTCAGGGGGCTAAGGGAAAAACTGTTTTTT. Full variable domain (missing parts from reference TRBV2 and TRBJ1-4): EPEVTQTPSHQVTQMGQEVILRCVPISNHLYFYWYRQILGQKVEFLVSFYNNEISEKSEIFDDQFSVERPDGSNFTLKIRSTKLEDSAMYFCASLRGLREKLFFGSGTQLSVL.